This entry is about one T cell receptor (beta chain). In the naive CD8 group, cells lacked CD45RO and were positively selected for CCR7, so terminally differentiated effector memory CD45RA+ cells were left out. The data belong to a study of shared clonotypes between healthy human individuals. The germline V gene has CDR1 LNHNV and CDR2 YYDKDF (reference sequence). This CDR3 has 12 residues. V lost 7 bases to trimming and J lost 6 bases, with 13 bases between them. Every subset's genomic DNA went evenly onto several immunoSEQ plates. The table came from immunoSEQ multiplex PCR; TCRdb's copy has only in-frame clones and leaves some out. This table has about 2.1 million clones, roughly 93% appearing once.

The source material was naive CD8+ T cells from PBMCs. The clonotype comes from a man younger than 30 in good health. Some clones in this sample may be carry-over from other donors' samples. This chain links TRBV15 with TRBJ2-7; D could derive from TRBD1 or TRBD2 (5 bases each). The CDR3 coding sequence is TGTGCCACCATTCAGGGAGTTTCCGAGCAGTACTTC. Amino acid sequence: CATIQGVSEQYF.